This entry features one TCR beta chain sequence. The antigen is undetermined. A single record per CDR3 protein comes from TCRdb applying MiXCR to the RT-PCR reads. Of around 520,000 distinct CDR3 sequences listed, about 25% are singletons. These data belong to a study of response to subunit inactivated influenza vaccine. This CDR3 spans 14 amino acids. The V gene lost 3 bases and the J gene lost 1 base, with 10 bases spanning the gap. CDR1 and CDR2 (germline): SGHRS, YFSETQ. General study points: With each seasonal influenza vaccination, the authors suggested, few new T cells are recruited.

This chain uses TRBV5-1 with TRBJ2-5; D may be TRBD1 (6 bases). The origin of this receptor is a man aged 50 to 60 who received an inactivated influenza vaccine. Material: CD4+ T cells sorted from PBMCs, obtained less than 6 days after vaccination. CDR3 in DNA: TGCGCCAGCAGCTGGAAGGGGGTCCAAGAGACCCAGTACTTC. Its protein is CASSWKGVQETQYF.